This is a list of T cell receptor beta chains from one sample in a study of control samples from healthy donors and cancer patients. Assay: immunoSEQ multiplex PCR; the TCRdb copy retains only in-frame clones and omits some. The data hold roughly 170,000 clones, with about 93% observed a single time. Sequencing input: blood. The receptors were sampled from a woman aged 55-70 years in good health. CDR3s include the opening cysteine and the closing phenylalanine or tryptophan. A D gene is named only where the DNA matches it firmly. A row's size may be missing; if present it is once, few, many or a size class.

few	TRBV27	TRBJ1-4	NA	TGTGCCAACACTGGACAGACACCTACCTGTTTACGAATGGCAACTAATGAAAAACTGTTTTTT	CANTGQTPTCLRMATNEKLFF
NA	TRBV10-3	TRBJ1-6	NA	TGTGCCATCAGTGAGTCGGGGACCTATAATTCACCCCTCCACTTT	CAISESGTYNSPLHF
few	TRBV7-2	TRBJ2-7	NA	TGTGCCAGCAGGATGAGTGGCTACGAGCAGTACTTC	CASRMSGYEQYF
NA	TRBV6-2/TRBV6-3	TRBJ1-5	NA	TGTGCCAGCAGTTACTCGTCCCTTCCCGGCGGGGACCAGCCCCAGCATTTT	CASSYSSLPGGDQPQHF
NA	TRBV28	TRBJ2-5	TRBD1	TGTGCCAGCAGTCCGGGGGACAGGGGGGAGACCCAGTACTTC	CASSPGDRGETQYF
NA	TRBV6-5	TRBJ2-1	TRBD1	TGTGCCAGCAAAATGGACAGGCCCAGGGGTGAGCAGTTCTTC	CASKMDRPRGEQFF
NA	TRBV5-1	TRBJ1-5	NA	TGCGCCAGCAGCATGGACAGCAATCAGCCCCAGCATTTT	CASSMDSNQPQHF
NA	TRBV5-8	TRBJ2-3	NA	TGTGCCAGCAGCGTAATCCGGGGAGTAGGCACAGATACGCAGTATTTT	CASSVIRGVGTDTQYF
NA	TRBV7-2	TRBJ2-3	TRBD2	TGTGCCAGCAGCTTAGTCAGCGGGGGGACAATTGCTAGCACAGATACGCAGTATTTT	CASSLVSGGTIASTDTQYF
NA	TRBV21-1	TRBJ2-1	NA	TGTGCCAGCTTCCATGGGGACAGGGACCAGAATGAGCAGTTCTTC	CASFHGDRDQNEQFF
NA	TRBV5-8	TRBJ2-5	NA	TGTGCCAGCAGCCCATCTTCAGGGATGCGTGGAGAGACCCAGTACTTC	CASSPSSGMRGETQYF
NA	TRBV10-3	TRBJ1-1	TRBD1	TGTGCCATCAGTCCGCGCTCGGGACAGGGGAACACTGAAGCTTTCTTT	CAISPRSGQGNTEAFF
NA	TRBV10-1	TRBJ1-6	NA	TGCGCCAGCAGGTTCGGGTTTGCGAATTCACCCCTCCACTTT	CASRFGFANSPLHF
NA	TRBV3-1/TRBV3-2	TRBJ2-3	NA	TGTGCCAGCAGCCCTCGCACAGATACGCAGTATTTT	CASSPRTDTQYF
NA	TRBV27	TRBJ1-4	TRBD1	TGTGCCAGCAGTGCTTTGGGACAGGGAGGTGAAAAACTGTTTTTT	CASSALGQGGEKLFF
NA	TRBV2	TRBJ2-7	NA	TGTGCCAGCAGTTCATACGAGCAGTACTTC	CASSSYEQYF
NA	TRBV4-3	TRBJ2-3	NA	TGCGCCAGCAGCCAGGCTACGACTAACACAGATACGCAGTATTTT	CASSQATTNTDTQYF
NA	TRBV5-4	TRBJ2-1	NA	TGTGCCAGCAGCTTTGGGACAGTAGGGGGGAATGAGCAGTTCTTC	CASSFGTVGGNEQFF
NA	TRBV6-6	TRBJ1-3	NA	TGTGCCAGCAGTGGGGGGCGCATAGGCTCTGGAAACACCATATATTTT	CASSGGRIGSGNTIYF
NA	TRBV27	TRBJ1-2	TRBD1	TGTGCCAGCAGCTATCAAGACAGGGCTAATGGCTACACCTTC	CASSYQDRANGYTF
NA	TRBV7-2	TRBJ1-1	NA	TGTGCCAGCAGCTTAGGTCCAGGGCTGAACACTGAAGCTTTCTTT	CASSLGPGLNTEAFF
NA	TRBV29-1	TRBJ1-3	NA	TGCAGCGTTGAAACAGCTGGAAACACCATATATTTT	CSVETAGNTIYF
NA	TRBV5-4	TRBJ2-5	NA	TGTGCCAGCAGCCCTGGAGGGGGTAGCCGAGAGACCCAGTACTTC	CASSPGGGSRETQYF
NA	TRBV7-8	TRBJ1-1	NA	TGTGCCAGCAGCTTAGTGGGGGGGAACACTGAAGCTTTCTTT	CASSLVGGNTEAFF
NA	TRBV10-3	TRBJ2-5	TRBD1	TGTGCCATCAGTGGACCGACAGGGGAAGAGGCCCAGTACTTC	CAISGPTGEEAQYF
NA	TRBV6-5	TRBJ2-1	NA	TGTGCCAGCAGACACGACAGAAATGAGCAGTTCTTC	CASRHDRNEQFF
NA	TRBV5-6	TRBJ1-5	NA	TGTGCCAGCAGCTCATTAAACTCTCAGCCCCAGCATTTT	CASSSLNSQPQHF
NA	TRBV19	TRBJ1-5	NA	TGTGCCAGTAGTCTTACCGCAGGTTTCAATCAGCCCCAGCATTTT	CASSLTAGFNQPQHF
NA	TRBV6-1	TRBJ1-4	TRBD1	TGTGCCAGCAGTGATATGGGGCAGGGGGATGAAAAACTGTTTTTT	CASSDMGQGDEKLFF
NA	TRBV5-1	TRBJ1-1	TRBD1	TGCGCCAGCAGCCAAAGACAGGGGGCAGGTGAAGCTTTCTTT	CASSQRQGAGEAFF
NA	TRBV6-2/TRBV6-3	TRBJ2-7	TRBD2	TGTGCCAGCAGTCGACTAGCGGGAAACTACGAGCAGTACTTC	CASSRLAGNYEQYF
NA	TRBV6-5	TRBJ2-1	NA	TGTGCCAGCAGTTACGAGCCGAGCTCCTACAATGAGCAGTTCTTC	CASSYEPSSYNEQFF
NA	TRBV6-1	TRBJ2-7	TRBD1	TGTGCCAGCAGTGAACAAACAGGGGGCGTAATCACCTACGAGCAGTACTTC	CASSEQTGGVITYEQYF
NA	TRBV7-2	TRBJ1-6	NA	TGTGCCAGCAGCTTAGCGGGCGGGACTAATTCACCCCTCCACTTT	CASSLAGGTNSPLHF
NA	TRBV9	TRBJ1-6	TRBD1	TGTGCCAGCAGTAAAAGGGGGACAGGGGGCAAGAATTCACCCCTCCACTTT	CASSKRGTGGKNSPLHF
NA	TRBV19	TRBJ1-1	NA	TGTGCCAGTAGCTCTCGGGAGGGCACTGAAGCTTTCTTT	CASSSREGTEAFF
NA	TRBV5-6	TRBJ1-1	NA	TGTGCCAGCAGCTTGGTCAGTTACATGAACACTGAAGCTTTCTTT	CASSLVSYMNTEAFF
NA	TRBV7-9	TRBJ1-5	NA	TGTGCCAGCAGCTTAGGGCAGTTGAGCAATCAGCCCCAGCATTTT	CASSLGQLSNQPQHF
NA	TRBV14	TRBJ2-2	NA	TGTGCCAGCTGGGAGGGGGTCAACACCGGGGAGCTGTTTTTT	CASWEGVNTGELFF